Presented here are 2 T cell receptor beta chains from one specimen sequenced in a study of T cell changes during pregnancy in multiple sclerosis. Assay: immunoSEQ multiplex PCR; the TCRdb copy retains only in-frame clones and omits some. The table has some 30,000 clones, approximately 90% seen once; the top ten hold over 8.5%. This material consisted of CD8+ T cells from peripheral blood mononuclear cells, taken in the third trimester of pregnancy. Receptors were obtained from a female donor with multiple sclerosis, enrolled in a pregnancy study.

There are a few counts of this clone. The V and J genes are TRBV9 and TRBJ2-7; TRBD1 aligns across 11 bases. CDR3 size: 15 residues. Germline V CDR1 and CDR2: SGDLS, YYNGEE. Trimming at V came to 4 bases and at J to 1 base, leaving 4 bases not matched to a gene. This chain's CDR3 is CASSPGQGGSYEQYF. CDR3 bases: TGTGCCAGCAGCCCGGGACAGGGGGGGTCCTACGAGCAGTACTTC.

The V and J genes are TRBV28 and TRBJ1-2, with TRBD1 matching over 7 bases. The CDR3 spans 15 residues. Germline V lookup: CDR1 MDHEN, CDR2 SYDVKM. V gave up 6 bases and J gave up 1 base; unmatched junction bases: 8. CDR3: CASSPPGQHNYGYTF. The CDR3, as DNA: TGTGCCAGCAGCCCACCGGGACAGCATAACTATGGCTACACCTTC.